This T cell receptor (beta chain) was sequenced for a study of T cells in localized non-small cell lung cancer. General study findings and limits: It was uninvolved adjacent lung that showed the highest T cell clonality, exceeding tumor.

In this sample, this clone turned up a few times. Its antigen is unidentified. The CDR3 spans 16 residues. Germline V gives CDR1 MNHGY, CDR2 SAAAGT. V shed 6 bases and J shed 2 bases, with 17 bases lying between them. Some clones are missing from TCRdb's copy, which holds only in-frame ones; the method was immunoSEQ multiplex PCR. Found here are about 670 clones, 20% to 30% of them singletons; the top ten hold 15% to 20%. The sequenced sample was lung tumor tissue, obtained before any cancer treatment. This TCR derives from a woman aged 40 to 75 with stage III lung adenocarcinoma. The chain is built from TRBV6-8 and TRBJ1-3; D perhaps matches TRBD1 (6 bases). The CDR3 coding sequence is TGTGCCAGCAGCCCGGGAGGGGGTTTGGCTGGAAACACCATATATTTT. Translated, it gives CASSPGGGLAGNTIYF.